The rows below give T cell receptor beta chains drawn from one sample of a study of graft-versus-host responses after intestinal transplantation. Generated by immunoSEQ multiplex PCR, the TCRdb table keeps only in-frame clones and is missing some. The top ten hold 5.5% to 6% of the sample, which has 43,000 or so clones, over 85% seen once. This specimen was PBMCs, taken about 800 days after a first intestinal transplant, on the day of a second. The receptors were sampled from a human patient who received an intestinal transplant, so some T cells may come from the graft donor. The CDR3 runs from the conserved cysteine through the conserved F or W. The D gene is left open where the match is weak. For some rows the clone size is stated as once, few or many, or as a class when expanded; others skip it.

J gene: TRBJ2-1; clone size: .; D gene: .; V gene: TRBV29-1; CDR3 protein: CSVGKPGRSYNEQFF; CDR3 DNA: TGCAGCGTTGGGAAACCGGGACGGTCATACAATGAGCAGTTCTTC
J gene: TRBJ1-1; clone size: once; D gene: .; V gene: TRBV10-3; CDR3 protein: CAISTGLDTEAFF; CDR3 DNA: TGTGCCATCAGCACAGGGTTGGACACTGAAGCTTTCTTT
J gene: TRBJ1-6; clone size: .; D gene: TRBD1; V gene: TRBV15; CDR3 protein: CATSRDRGSLPNSPLHF; CDR3 DNA: TGTGCCACCAGCAGAGACAGGGGGTCTCTTCCTAATTCACCCCTCCACTTT
J gene: TRBJ2-7; clone size: once; D gene: .; V gene: TRBV10-3; CDR3 protein: CAISESSTYEQYF; CDR3 DNA: TGTGCCATCAGTGAGTCGAGCACGTACGAGCAGTACTTC
J gene: TRBJ1-1; clone size: .; D gene: .; V gene: TRBV2; CDR3 protein: CASSIHLLNTEAFF; CDR3 DNA: TGTGCCAGCAGTATACATCTACTGAACACTGAAGCTTTCTTT
J gene: TRBJ1-2; clone size: .; D gene: .; V gene: TRBV29-1; CDR3 protein: CSVEDLREGLYGYTF; CDR3 DNA: TGCAGCGTTGAAGATCTCAGGGAAGGGCTGTATGGCTACACCTTC
J gene: TRBJ1-1; clone size: .; D gene: .; V gene: TRBV6-5; CDR3 protein: CASSQQGDTEAFF; CDR3 DNA: TGTGCCAGCTCACAGCAGGGAGACACTGAAGCTTTCTTT
J gene: TRBJ1-2; clone size: .; D gene: .; V gene: TRBV2; CDR3 protein: CASRTDPNYGYTF; CDR3 DNA: TGTGCCAGCAGGACGGACCCGAACTATGGCTACACCTTC
J gene: TRBJ2-1; clone size: .; D gene: .; V gene: TRBV21-1; CDR3 protein: CASSKGDPDQSSGWPHQEQFF; CDR3 DNA: TGTGCCAGCAGCAAGGGGGATCCCGACCAATCTAGCGGGTGGCCACATCAAGAGCAGTTCTTC
J gene: TRBJ1-4; clone size: .; D gene: .; V gene: TRBV19; CDR3 protein: CAPTGRSNEKLFF; CDR3 DNA: TGTGCCCCCACGGGCAGATCTAATGAAAAACTGTTTTTT
J gene: TRBJ2-7; clone size: .; D gene: TRBD1; V gene: TRBV15; CDR3 protein: CATSRDQQGVSYEQYF; CDR3 DNA: TGTGCCACCAGCAGAGATCAGCAGGGGGTGTCTTACGAGCAGTACTTC
J gene: TRBJ2-5; clone size: .; D gene: .; V gene: TRBV2; CDR3 protein: CASTRGLVRETQYF; CDR3 DNA: TGTGCCAGCACCCGGGGGCTAGTACGCGAGACCCAGTACTTC
J gene: TRBJ1-3; clone size: few; D gene: TRBD1; V gene: TRBV7-9; CDR3 protein: CASSLRQGAHYSGNTIYF; CDR3 DNA: TGTGCCAGCAGCTTAAGGCAGGGGGCCCACTACTCTGGAAACACCATATATTTT
J gene: TRBJ1-1; clone size: .; D gene: .; V gene: TRBV2; CDR3 protein: CASSVSLNTEAFF; CDR3 DNA: TGTGCCAGCTCTGTGTCCCTGAACACTGAAGCTTTCTTT
J gene: TRBJ2-7; clone size: .; D gene: TRBD1; V gene: TRBV6-5; CDR3 protein: CASSRDRLSYEQYF; CDR3 DNA: TGTGCCAGCAGCCGGGACAGGCTCTCCTACGAGCAGTACTTC
J gene: TRBJ1-5; clone size: once; D gene: .; V gene: TRBV4-1; CDR3 protein: CASSQAKLDNQPQHF; CDR3 DNA: TGCGCCAGCAGCCAAGCGAAGCTAGACAATCAGCCCCAGCATTTT
J gene: TRBJ1-2; clone size: .; D gene: .; V gene: TRBV11-2; CDR3 protein: CASSLVFSPDYGYTF; CDR3 DNA: TGTGCCAGCAGCTTAGTGTTTTCGCCTGACTATGGCTACACCTTC
J gene: TRBJ1-4; clone size: few; D gene: .; V gene: TRBV5-4; CDR3 protein: CASSLGGTTNEKLFF; CDR3 DNA: TGTGCCAGCAGCTTGGGCGGGACAACAAATGAAAAACTGTTTTTT
J gene: TRBJ1-1; clone size: once; D gene: TRBD1; V gene: TRBV2; CDR3 protein: CARDRSMNTEAFF; CDR3 DNA: TGTGCCAGGGACAGGAGTATGAACACTGAAGCTTTCTTT
J gene: TRBJ1-5; clone size: .; D gene: .; V gene: TRBV5-6; CDR3 protein: CASSLGVVVGQPQHF; CDR3 DNA: TGTGCCAGCAGCTTGGGGGTAGTGGTAGGTCAGCCCCAGCATTTT
J gene: TRBJ2-1; clone size: .; D gene: .; V gene: TRBV11-1; CDR3 protein: CASSFSYNEQFF; CDR3 DNA: TGTGCCAGCAGCTTTTCCTACAATGAGCAGTTCTTC
J gene: TRBJ2-5; clone size: .; D gene: .; V gene: TRBV7-3; CDR3 protein: CASSLDSTGTQYF; CDR3 DNA: TGTGCCAGCAGCTTAGATTCTACGGGAACCCAGTACTTC
J gene: TRBJ1-5; clone size: once; D gene: .; V gene: TRBV28; CDR3 protein: CASSLGGNSNQPQHF; CDR3 DNA: TGTGCCAGCAGTTTGGGAGGGAATAGCAATCAGCCCCAGCATTTT
J gene: TRBJ2-1; clone size: .; D gene: TRBD1; V gene: TRBV18; CDR3 protein: CASSPGDRGVAEQFF; CDR3 DNA: TGTGCCAGCTCACCAGGGGACAGGGGAGTTGCTGAGCAGTTCTTC
J gene: TRBJ2-5; clone size: .; D gene: TRBD2; V gene: TRBV27; CDR3 protein: CASSSTSGGGETQYF; CDR3 DNA: TGTGCCAGCAGTTCTACTAGCGGGGGAGGAGAGACCCAGTACTTC
J gene: TRBJ2-5; clone size: .; D gene: TRBD1; V gene: TRBV4-1; CDR3 protein: CASSQDPSYRDRGRETQYF; CDR3 DNA: TGCGCCAGCAGCCAAGACCCTTCCTACCGGGACAGGGGGCGAGAGACCCAGTACTTC
J gene: TRBJ1-1; clone size: .; D gene: .; V gene: TRBV27; CDR3 protein: CASSGSTEAFF; CDR3 DNA: TGTGCCAGCAGTGGCAGCACTGAAGCTTTCTTT
J gene: TRBJ2-7; clone size: .; D gene: TRBD1; V gene: TRBV2; CDR3 protein: CASRGTGRSYEQYF; CDR3 DNA: TGTGCCAGCAGGGGGACAGGGAGGAGCTACGAGCAGTACTTC
J gene: TRBJ2-1; clone size: .; D gene: .; V gene: TRBV28; CDR3 protein: CASSLRNEQFF; CDR3 DNA: TGTGCCAGCAGTTTACGTAATGAGCAGTTCTTC
J gene: TRBJ2-1; clone size: .; D gene: .; V gene: TRBV30; CDR3 protein: CAWSDIPVGNEQFF; CDR3 DNA: TGTGCCTGGAGCGATATCCCGGTTGGCAATGAGCAGTTCTTC
J gene: TRBJ1-1; clone size: .; D gene: .; V gene: TRBV29-1; CDR3 protein: CSVGGVGRIETEAFF; CDR3 DNA: TGCAGCGTTGGGGGGGTCGGGAGAATCGAGACTGAAGCTTTCTTT
J gene: TRBJ2-7; clone size: .; D gene: TRBD1; V gene: TRBV7-9; CDR3 protein: CASSLLLLGDRVNGEQYF; CDR3 DNA: TGTGCCAGCAGCCTGTTACTCTTGGGGGACAGGGTCAATGGCGAGCAGTACTTC
J gene: TRBJ2-7; clone size: .; D gene: .; V gene: TRBV5-1; CDR3 protein: CASSLEGRGYEQYF; CDR3 DNA: TGCGCCAGCAGCTTGGAGGGCAGAGGCTACGAGCAGTACTTC
J gene: TRBJ2-5; clone size: .; D gene: .; V gene: TRBV7-9; CDR3 protein: CASSLVEQETQYF; CDR3 DNA: TGTGCCAGCAGCTTAGTGGAGCAAGAGACCCAGTACTTC
J gene: TRBJ2-5; clone size: .; D gene: .; V gene: TRBV6-5; CDR3 protein: CASSYSASDLQETQYF; CDR3 DNA: TGTGCCAGCAGTTACTCTGCTAGCGACCTTCAAGAGACCCAGTACTTC
J gene: TRBJ1-3; clone size: .; D gene: .; V gene: TRBV9; CDR3 protein: CASSVGGNTIYF; CDR3 DNA: TGTGCCAGCAGCGTAGGCGGAAACACCATATATTTT
J gene: TRBJ2-7; clone size: .; D gene: .; V gene: TRBV18; CDR3 protein: CASSPDYEQYF; CDR3 DNA: TGTGCCAGCTCACCTGACTACGAGCAGTACTTC
J gene: TRBJ1-2; clone size: .; D gene: .; V gene: TRBV7-9; CDR3 protein: CASSSGTTGNYGYTF; CDR3 DNA: TGTGCCAGCAGCTCCGGAACCACAGGGAACTATGGCTACACCTTC
J gene: TRBJ1-1; clone size: .; D gene: TRBD1; V gene: TRBV7-9; CDR3 protein: CASSLAWDRNMNTEAFF; CDR3 DNA: TGTGCCAGCAGCTTAGCGTGGGACAGGAACATGAACACTGAAGCTTTCTTT
J gene: TRBJ2-7; clone size: .; D gene: .; V gene: TRBV25-1; CDR3 protein: CASSEWPNYEQYF; CDR3 DNA: TGTGCCAGCAGTGAATGGCCTAACTACGAGCAGTACTTC
J gene: TRBJ2-1; clone size: .; D gene: .; V gene: TRBV7-7; CDR3 protein: CASSLRVDNEQFF; CDR3 DNA: TGTGCTAGCAGCTTACGGGTGGACAATGAGCAGTTCTTC
J gene: TRBJ1-5; clone size: .; D gene: TRBD1; V gene: TRBV9; CDR3 protein: CASSETGWSQPQHF; CDR3 DNA: TGTGCCAGCAGCGAGACAGGGTGGAGTCAGCCCCAGCATTTT